This T cell receptor (beta chain) was recorded in a study of blood T cell repertoires in COVID-19. Using immunoSEQ multiplex PCR, the repertoire was profiled, and TCRdb retains in-frame clones only, with some absent. Of approximately 170,000 clones listed, 84% are singletons. Germline V gives CDR1 LGHDT, CDR2 YNNKEL (reference sequence). V shed 2 bases, J shed 4 bases, and the junction held 4 bases outside the gene matches. The CDR3 is 14 amino acids. Sequenced sample: PBMCs or T cells enriched from blood (not recorded which). This TCR was sampled from a woman aged 45-59 years who had recovered from COVID-19. The rearrangement uses TRBV3-1 (or the pseudogene TRBV3-2) and TRBJ1-1, with 7 bases that match TRBD1. CDR3 sequence: CASSQTQGFTEAFF. Written as DNA, the CDR3 is TGTGCCAGCAGCCAAACACAGGGGTTCACTGAAGCTTTCTTT.